The 22 T cell receptor beta chains reported below all come from one sample, sequenced in a study of T cells in Graves' hyperthyroidism and ophthalmopathy. TCR beta CDR3 sequences were amplified from RNA transcripts. HTBI primers were employed in a first-round RT-PCR of the TCR CDR3. Each CDR3 protein gets one entry after TCRdb re-called the multiplex PCR reads with MiXCR. Of 300,000 to 350,000 distinct CDR3 sequences in the sample, about 15% are singletons; the top ten hold 20% to 25%. The sample taken for sequencing was blood. The receptor set was obtained from a young woman with Graves' hyperthyroidism.

This clonotype was seen many times. The chain joins TRBV12-3 or TRBV12-4 to TRBJ2-5; weak D call: TRBD2 (5 bases). The CDR3 has 12 amino acids. V was shortened by 8 bases and J by 4 bases, with 11 bases between the two germline ends. The CDR3 DNA sequence: TGTGCCAGCGCGAGGGCCGGAGAGACCCAGTACTTC. Residues: CASARAGETQYF.

In this sample, this clonotype turned up many times. This chain links TRBV7-8 with TRBJ2-7; D perhaps matches TRBD2 (7 bases). Trimming removed 4 bases from V and 3 bases from J, with 10 bases in between. The CDR3 spans 13 residues. Germline V gene sequence: CDR1 SGHVS, CDR2 FQNEAQ. CDR3 DNA sequence: TGTGCCAGCAGCTACAGGGAGGGCTACGAGCAGTACTTC. Protein sequence: CASSYREGYEQYF.

About this clonotype itself: A read error is possible here, since a much larger clone lies one base away. The rearrangement joins TRBV12-3 or TRBV12-4 to TRBJ2-6; D may be TRBD1 (5 bases). The CDR3 has 14 residues. CDR3 in DNA: TGTGCCAGCACCAATCGCCCTGGGGCCAACATCCTGACTTTC. This gives the protein CASTNRPGANILTF.

This clonotype was counted at least ten times. The CDR3 is CASSYSGHMNTEAFF. The DNA for the CDR3 is TGTGCCAGCAGTTACTCGGGACACATGAACACTGAAGCTTTCTTT. The chain recombines TRBV6-5 with TRBJ1-1, with D tentatively TRBD1 (6 bases). The ends were cut back, 0 bases at V and 0 bases at J, with 8 bases in the middle. Germline V gene sequence: CDR1 MNHEY, CDR2 SVGAGI. The CDR3 has 15 residues.

Ten or more counts support this clonotype. The V call is TRBV7-6, the J call TRBJ1-6; 10 bases fit TRBD1. The CDR3 has 15 amino acids. The trim removed 5 bases at V and 9 bases at J, leaving 7 bases unmatched. Germline V gene sequence: CDR1 SGHVS, CDR2 FNYEAQ. The CDR3 bases are TGTGCCAGCAGCGCCGGGACAGGGGAGGGTTCACCCCTCCACTTT. It translates to CASSAGTGEGSPLHF.

Ten or more counts support this clonotype. The V gene is TRBV28, the J gene TRBJ2-7, with 8 bases identical to TRBD2. Germline CDR1 is MDHEN and CDR2 is SYDVKM. This CDR3 is 18 amino acids long. V lost 5 bases and J lost 0; bases outside the gene matches: 15. The CDR3 DNA reads TGTGCCAGCAGTCGACCGCCACTAGCGGACGCGTTCTCCTACGAGCAGTACTTC. Its protein is CASSRPPLADAFSYEQYF.

The rearrangement links TRBV29-1 to TRBJ2-6; TRBD1 might be the D (5 bases). The CDR3 totals 15 residues. V lost 6 bases, J lost 1 base, and 13 bases lay in between. Germline V gene sequence: CDR1 SQVTM, CDR2 ANQGSEA. The CDR3 DNA follows: TGCAGCGTCTCATTAACAGGTTCTGGGGCCAACGTCCTGACTTTC. Amino acids: CSVSLTGSGANVLTF.

This clonotype was picked up many times. The chain uses TRBV28 and TRBJ2-3, with TRBD1 as a possible D gene (6 bases). With 10 bases removed from V and 2 bases from J, the gap between germline ends came to 25 bases. The CDR3 is 17 residues long. Germline CDR1 MDHEN, CDR2 SYDVKM. The CDR3 sequence: CATDRLHIRDNTDTQYF. In DNA form, the CDR3 reads TGTGCCACCGACCGCCTGCATATCAGGGACAACACAGATACGCAGTATTTT. Together with reference TRBV28 and TRBJ2-3, the CDR3 gives the full variable domain: DVKVTQSSRYLVKRTGEKVFLECVQDMDHENMFWYRQDPGLGLRLIYFSYDVKMKEKGDIPEGYSVSREKKERFSLILESASTNQTSMYLCATDRLHIRDNTDTQYFGPGTRLTVL.

Many counts were recorded for this clonotype. DNA of the CDR3: TGTGCCAGCAGTTTATCCCCCCCCGGGCCCCAGCATTTT. This translates into CASSLSPPGPQHF. This chain links TRBV28 with TRBJ1-5; D unclear. This CDR3 has 13 residues. CDR1 and CDR2 (germline): MDHEN, SYDVKM. Trimming cost V 1 base and J 9 bases, with 10 bases left between them. Filled out from reference TRBV28 and TRBJ1-5, the complete variable domain reads DVKVTQSSRYLVKRTGEKVFLECVQDMDHENMFWYRQDPGLGLRLIYFSYDVKMKEKGDIPEGYSVSREKKERFSLILESASTNQTSMYLCASSLSPPGPQHFGDGTRLSIL.

The V gene is TRBV27, the J gene TRBJ2-1, with 7 bases lining up with TRBD2. Looked up from germline, CDR1 is MNHEY and CDR2 is SMNVEV (reference sequence). There are 12 residues in the CDR3. The trim removed 5 bases at V and 15 bases at J, leaving 10 bases unmatched. The CDR3 protein is CASSTKGGGVFF. The CDR3 region has the DNA TGTGCCAGCAGTACCAAAGGCGGGGGTGTGTTCTTC.

This chain connects TRBV30 to TRBJ1-5; no reliable D call. The CDR3 consists of 8 residues. Germline values: CDR1 GTSNPN, CDR2 SVGIG (reference sequence). In DNA, the CDR3 is TGTGCAAATCAGCCCCAGCATTTT. This translates into CANQPQHF.

This clonotype was picked up many times. The chain links TRBV2 to TRBJ1-1; D gene ambiguous. The CDR3 has 13 residues. The germline V gene has CDR1 SNHLY and CDR2 FYNNEI. Trimming took off 3 bases at V and 1 base at J, with 6 bases between the two ends. CDR3 protein: CASSDRRNTEAFF. Here the CDR3 DNA reads TGTGCCAGCAGTGATCGCAGGAACACTGAAGCTTTCTTT. Drawing the rest from reference TRBV2 and TRBJ1-1, the complete variable domain is EPEVTQTPSHQVTQMGQEVILRCVPISNHLYFYWYRQILGQKVEFLVSFYNNEISEKSEIFDDQFSVERPDGSNFTLKIRSTKLEDSAMYFCASSDRRNTEAFFGQGTRLTVV.

V and J are TRBV19 and TRBJ2-3; D possibly corresponds to TRBD2 (5 bases). CDR3 length: 13 amino acids. V was clipped by 2 bases and J by 9 bases, with 12 bases between them. Per the germline V gene, CDR1 is LNHDA and CDR2 is SQIVND (reference sequence). The CDR3 spells CASSIPSWETQYF. The CDR3 coding sequence is TGTGCCAGTAGTATACCGAGCTGGGAGACGCAGTATTTT.

This clonotype has ten or more counts. The rearrangement links TRBV20-1 to TRBJ1-5; maybe TRBD1 (5 bases). Trimming pared 2 bases from V and 5 bases from J, leaving 13 bases between. The CDR3 spans 14 residues. Germline CDR1 reads DFQATT; CDR2 reads SNEGSKA (reference sequence). The CDR3 DNA is TGCAGTGCTAGACCCGTGGGGGGAGATCAGCCCCAGCATTTT. This codes for CSARPVGGDQPQHF.

The chain couples TRBV7-8 to TRBJ2-5; no reliable D call. The germline V gene has CDR1 SGHVS and CDR2 FQNEAQ. This CDR3 has 14 amino acids. Trimming pared 3 bases from V and 5 bases from J, leaving 13 bases between. CDR3 loop: CASSFNRVVETQYF. The CDR3 DNA reads as TGTGCCAGCAGCTTTAATAGGGTGGTGGAGACCCAGTACTTC.

In its sample, this clonotype was seen many times. The genes are TRBV6-1 and TRBJ2-7, with D perhaps matching TRBD1 or TRBD2 (5 bases each). Germline-derived CDR1 and CDR2 are MNHNS and SASEGT. The germline V and J ends were trimmed by 5 bases and 6 bases, with 14 bases remaining between them. This CDR3 is 13 amino acids long. The CDR3 here is CASSLGDRVEQYF. The CDR3 bases are TGTGCCAGCAGTCTGGGGGATCGGGTCGAGCAGTACTTC.

This clonotype was found once. This sequence joins TRBV15 and TRBJ1-5; D uncertain. The germline V gene encodes CDR1 LNHNV and CDR2 YYDKDF (reference sequence). The CDR3 covers 14 residues. Trimming took off 5 bases at V and 0 bases at J, with 8 bases between the two ends. The DNA of the CDR3 is TGTGCCACCAGCGTTTGGGATAGCAATCAGCCCCAGCATTTT. As protein: CATSVWDSNQPQHF. Combining the CDR3 with reference TRBV15 and TRBJ1-5 gives the whole variable domain DAMVIQNPRYQVTQFGKPVTLSCSQTLNHNVMYWYQQKSSQAPKLLFHYYDKDFNNEADTPDNFQSRRPNTSFCFLDIRSPGLGDTAMYLCATSVWDSNQPQHFGDGTRLSIL.

This clonotype showed up many times. CDR3 sequence (DNA): TGCAGTGCTAGACCCGGGGTCAATCAGCCCCAGCATTTT. It codes for CSARPGVNQPQHF. V gene TRBV20-1 combines with J gene TRBJ1-5; no reliable D call. The CDR3 is 13 residues long. CDR1 is DFQATT and CDR2 is SNEGSKA in the germline V gene (reference sequence). Deletions cut 2 bases from V and 3 bases from J, with 8 bases between.

This clonotype appeared many times. At one end, the junction sequence differs from germline, possibly due to a read error. This sequence joins TRBV12-3 or TRBV12-4 and TRBJ2-7; 9 bases match TRBD1. This CDR3 has 14 amino acids. CDR3 bases: TGCGCCAGCAGCTTGGGACAGGGAACTTACGAGCAGTACTTC. The encoded protein is CASSLGQGTYEQYF.

A word on this clonotype: The missing conserved phenylalanine or tryptophan at the end of this CDR3 makes a read error likely. This sequence joins TRBV28 and TRBJ2-7; TRBD1 agrees at 8 bases. In germline, CDR1 is MDHEN, CDR2 SYDVKM. V lost 5 bases and J lost 3; bases outside the gene matches: 6. This CDR3 is built from 14 residues. The CDR3 DNA is TGTGCCAGCAGTGCCGACAGGGGCGACTACGAGCAGTACCTC. It yields the protein CASSADRGDYEQYL.

This clonotype was found many times. The J gene is TRBJ1-1, the V gene TRBV28, with D unclear. V lost 3 bases and J lost 6, with 8 bases in between. CDR3 length equals 12 residues. Germline assignment: CDR1 MDHEN and CDR2 SYDVKM. Here the CDR3 DNA reads TGTGCCAGCAGTTTGCTAGGAGCTGAAGCTTTCTTT. Its translation: CASSLLGAEAFF.

This chain links TRBV7-2 with TRBJ1-2; perhaps TRBD1 as D (5 bases). V dropped 4 bases and J dropped 10 bases, with 13 bases sitting between them. Germline CDR1 SGHTA, CDR2 FQGNSA. There are 12 residues in the CDR3. The CDR3 sequence is CASSSGTAIYTF. CDR3 in DNA: TGTGCCAGCAGCTCCGGGACCGCCATCTACACCTTC. The whole variable domain, remainder taken from reference TRBV7-2 and TRBJ1-2, is GAGVSQSPSNKVTEKGKDVELRCDPISGHTALYWYRQSLGQGLEFLIYFQGNSAPDKSGLPSDRFSAERTGGSVSTLTIQRTQQEDSAVYLCASSSGTAIYTFGSGTRLTVV.